The 14 T cell receptor beta chains presented below share a single source sample, sequenced in a study of T cells after yellow fever vaccination. Using its own MiXCR run on the 5' RACE reads, TCRdb lists one record per CDR3 protein. The data show 300,000 to 400,000 distinct CDR3 sequences, 8.1% seen once. The sequences come from PBMCs, collected roughly 46 days after the first yellow fever vaccination. These TCRs come from a man aged 18 to 30 who received the YFV17D yellow fever vaccine.

The V and J genes are TRBV29-1 and TRBJ2-1; D not certain. This CDR3 has 15 residues. In germline, CDR1 is SQVTM, CDR2 ANQGSEA. Trimming removed 8 bases from V and 4 bases from J, with 21 bases in between. The CDR3 region has the DNA TGCAGCACTTGGCGACCTGGGCAGGATTACAATGAGCAGTTCTTC. This sequence encodes CSTWRPGQDYNEQFF.

A note on this clonotype: Just one base apart from a much larger clone, this may be a read error. The missing conserved phenylalanine or tryptophan at the end of this CDR3 makes a read error likely. The chain is built from TRBV20-1 and TRBJ2-1, with 12 bases aligning to TRBD1. Germline loops: CDR1 DFQATT, CDR2 SNEGSKA (reference sequence). The ends lost 4 bases at V and 9 bases at J; junction bases unmatched: 7. The CDR3 contains 14 residues. The CDR3 protein is CSAKTGQGAGEQFY. CDR3 nucleotides: TGCAGTGCTAAAACGGGACAGGGGGCCGGTGAGCAGTTCTAC.

This chain uses TRBV6-2 or TRBV6-3 with TRBJ2-1; 12 positions agree with TRBD2. Germline V gives CDR1 MNHEY, CDR2 SVGEGT. After removal of 1 base from V and 5 bases from J, the junction contained 6 bases not matched to a gene. The CDR3 extends over 17 amino acids. CDR3 sequence reads: CASSYFILAGGNNEQFF. In nucleotides, the CDR3 is TGTGCCAGCAGTTACTTCATTCTAGCGGGGGGGAACAATGAGCAGTTCTTC.

This clonotype was seen more than once but under ten times. The chain employs TRBV18 and TRBJ2-5; possible D gene TRBD2, 6 bases. The length of the CDR3 is 14 residues. V shed 2 bases and J shed 3 bases, with 10 bases lying between them. Germline V gene lookup returns CDR1 KGHSH and CDR2 LQKENI. The CDR3 region is CASSPWRDEETQYF. The CDR3 nucleotides read TGTGCCAGCTCACCATGGAGGGACGAAGAGACCCAGTACTTC.

The table lists this clonotype with a few counts. The chain carries TRBV18 and TRBJ2-5; the D is unclear. V lost 2 bases, J lost 5 bases, and 12 bases lay in between. The length of the CDR3 is 14 residues. Germline CDR1 KGHSH, CDR2 LQKENI. The chain's CDR3 is CASSPSIHGETQYF. CDR3 sequence (DNA): TGTGCCAGCTCACCATCCATACACGGCGAGACCCAGTACTTC.

At least ten counts were recorded for this clonotype. The CDR3 protein is CASSQTSGETQYF. CDR3 nucleotides: TGTGCCAGCAGCCAGACTAGTGGAGAGACCCAGTACTTC. This chain links TRBV7-9 with TRBJ2-5, with D tentatively TRBD2 (6 bases). The CDR3 loop spans 13 amino acids. The V end was cut by 5 bases, the J end by 4 bases, with 11 bases between. The germline V gene encodes CDR1 SEHNR and CDR2 FQNEAQ (reference sequence).

There are a few counts of this clonotype. V usage is TRBV11-2 and J usage is TRBJ2-3; D is perhaps TRBD2 (6 bases). V was cut by 2 bases and J by 0 bases, with 12 bases left in between. CDR3 length equals 16 residues. CDR1 and CDR2 from the germline V gene are SGHAT and FQNNGV. The CDR3 nucleotides are TGTGCCAGCAGCTTAAGGCGGGGCACTAGCACAGATACGCAGTATTTT. This codes for CASSLRRGTSTDTQYF.

The chain has TRBV27 and TRBJ1-1, with TRBD1 matching 8 bases. J lost 2 bases, V lost 6 bases, and 5 bases had no gene match. Germline V gene data show CDR1 as MNHEY and CDR2 as SMNVEV (reference sequence). The CDR3 contains 14 residues. The CDR3 is CASSDRGSNTEAFF. The CDR3 nucleotides read TGTGCCAGCAGCGACAGGGGATCTAACACTGAAGCTTTCTTT.

This clonotype has ten or more counts. The genes are TRBV7-6 and TRBJ2-5, with D perhaps matching TRBD1 or TRBD2 (5 bases each). The length of the CDR3 is 14 residues. With 5 bases removed from V and 6 bases from J, the gap between germline ends came to 16 bases. Germline V gene data show CDR1 as SGHVS and CDR2 as FNYEAQ. The DNA for the CDR3 is TGTGCCAGCAGCCCCGGGGCCTCAGGGAAGACCCAGTACTTC. Amino acids: CASSPGASGKTQYF.

This clonotype showed up many times. The gene calls are TRBV7-2 and TRBJ2-5; D might be TRBD2 (5 bases). The ends were cut back, 4 bases at V and 2 bases at J, with 17 bases in the middle. The CDR3 contains 16 residues. Per the germline V gene, CDR1 is SGHTA and CDR2 is FQGNSA. CDR3 sequence reads: CASSSLGESRQETQYF. In nucleotides, the CDR3 is TGTGCCAGCAGCTCCCTTGGGGAGTCAAGGCAAGAGACCCAGTACTTC.

This clonotype has ten or more counts. One junction end disagrees with the germline gene, perhaps due to a read error. The chain links TRBV5-1 to TRBJ2-1; maybe TRBD2 (6 bases). Germline assignment: CDR1 SGHRS and CDR2 YFSETQ. The length of the CDR3 is 13 residues. In nucleotides, the CDR3 is TGTGCCAGCAGTTTAGGCGGGGTAAATGAGCAGTTCTTC. Translation: CASSLGGVNEQFF.

The rearrangement uses TRBV27 and TRBJ2-1; TRBD2 aligns across 9 bases. This CDR3 is 14 amino acids long. Trimming cost V 4 bases and J 8 bases; bases outside gene matches: 6. CDR1 is MNHEY and CDR2 is SMNVEV in the germline V gene (reference sequence). The CDR3, as DNA: TGTGCCAGCAGTTCCTTAGCGGGAGCCCATGAGCAGTTCTTC. It codes for CASSSLAGAHEQFF.

J is TRBJ1-6 and V is TRBV27; D is perhaps TRBD1 (5 bases). CDR1 is MNHEY, CDR2 SMNVEV, per germline (reference sequence). The CDR3 spans 13 residues. Trimming removed 7 bases at V and 6 bases at J, with 10 bases between. CDR3 in DNA: TGTGCCAGCAAGGGACCGATTAATTCACCCCTCCACTTT. Encoded protein: CASKGPINSPLHF.

There are a few counts of this clonotype. This chain connects TRBV11-1 to TRBJ2-7, with 7 bases that match TRBD1. This CDR3 contains 22 residues. V lost 0 bases to trimming and J lost 0 bases; unmatched junction nucleotides: 23. Germline V gene lookup returns CDR1 SGHAT and CDR2 FQDESV (reference sequence). Here the CDR3 DNA reads TGTGCCAGCAGCTTAGCGAACAGGGGCTCTCTCGTATTCCAGTTTCTCTCCTACGAGCAGTACTTC. This translates into CASSLANRGSLVFQFLSYEQYF. The variable domain in full, with the rest retrieved from reference TRBV11-1 and TRBJ2-7, is EAEVAQSPRYKITEKSQAVAFWCDPISGHATLYWYRQILGQGPELLVQFQDESVVDDSQLPKDRFSAERLKGVDSTLKIQPAELGDSAMYLCASSLANRGSLVFQFLSYEQYFGPGTRLTVT.